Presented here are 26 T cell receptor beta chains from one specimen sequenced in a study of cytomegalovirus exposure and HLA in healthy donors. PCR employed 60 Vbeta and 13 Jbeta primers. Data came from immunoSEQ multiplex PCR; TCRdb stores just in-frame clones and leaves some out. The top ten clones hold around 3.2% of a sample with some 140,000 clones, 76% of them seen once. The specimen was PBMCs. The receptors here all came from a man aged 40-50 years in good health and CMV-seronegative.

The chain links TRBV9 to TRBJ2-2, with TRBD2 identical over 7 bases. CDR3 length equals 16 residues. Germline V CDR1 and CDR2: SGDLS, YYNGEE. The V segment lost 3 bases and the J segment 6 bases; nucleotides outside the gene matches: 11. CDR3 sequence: CASSAIREEGSGELFF. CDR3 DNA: TGTGCCAGCAGCGCCATCCGGGAGGAGGGATCCGGGGAGCTGTTTTTT.

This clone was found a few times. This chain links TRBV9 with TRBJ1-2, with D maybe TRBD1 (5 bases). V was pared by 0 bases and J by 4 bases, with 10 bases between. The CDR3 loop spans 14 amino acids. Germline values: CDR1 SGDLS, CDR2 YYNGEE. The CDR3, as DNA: TGTGCCAGCAGCGTAGGGGGGGGATCCTATGGCTACACCTTC. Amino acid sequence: CASSVGGGSYGYTF.

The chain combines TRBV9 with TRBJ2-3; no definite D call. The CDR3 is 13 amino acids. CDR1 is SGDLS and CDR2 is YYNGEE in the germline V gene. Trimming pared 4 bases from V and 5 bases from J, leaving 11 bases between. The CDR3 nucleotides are TGTGCCAGCAGCCAACGACAATTAGATACGCAGTATTTT. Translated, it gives CASSQRQLDTQYF.

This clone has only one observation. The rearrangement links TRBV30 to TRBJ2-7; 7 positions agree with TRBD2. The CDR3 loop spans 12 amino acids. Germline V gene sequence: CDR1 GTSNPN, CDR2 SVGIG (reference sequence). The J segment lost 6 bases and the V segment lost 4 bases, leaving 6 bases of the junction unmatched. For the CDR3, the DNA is TGTGCCTGGACTAGCGGCCTCGGCGAGCAGTACTTC. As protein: CAWTSGLGEQYF.

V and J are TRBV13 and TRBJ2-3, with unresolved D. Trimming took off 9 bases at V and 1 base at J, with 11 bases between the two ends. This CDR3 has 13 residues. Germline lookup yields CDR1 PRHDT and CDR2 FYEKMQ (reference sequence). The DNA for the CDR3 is TGTGCCAGTCGCGCTATTGGCACAGATACGCAGTATTTT. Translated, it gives CASRAIGTDTQYF.

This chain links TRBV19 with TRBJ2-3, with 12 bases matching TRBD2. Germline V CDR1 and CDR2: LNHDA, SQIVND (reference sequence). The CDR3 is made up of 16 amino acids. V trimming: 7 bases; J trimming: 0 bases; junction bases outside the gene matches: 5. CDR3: CASTSSGGASTDTQYF. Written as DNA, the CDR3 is TGTGCCAGTACGTCTAGCGGGGGGGCTAGCACAGATACGCAGTATTTT.

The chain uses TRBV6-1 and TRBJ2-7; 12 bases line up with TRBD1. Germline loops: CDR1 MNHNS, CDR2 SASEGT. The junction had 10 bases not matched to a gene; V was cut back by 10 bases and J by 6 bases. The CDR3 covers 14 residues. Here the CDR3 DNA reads TGTGCCACCGAAACCGGGACAGGGGGCGCCGAGCAGTACTTC. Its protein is CATETGTGGAEQYF.

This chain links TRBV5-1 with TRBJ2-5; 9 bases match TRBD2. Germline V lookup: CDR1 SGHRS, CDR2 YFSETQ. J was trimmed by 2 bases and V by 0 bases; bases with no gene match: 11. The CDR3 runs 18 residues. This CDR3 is CASSLDGLSGGRQETQYF. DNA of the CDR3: TGCGCCAGCAGCTTGGACGGTCTTAGCGGGGGACGACAAGAGACCCAGTACTTC.

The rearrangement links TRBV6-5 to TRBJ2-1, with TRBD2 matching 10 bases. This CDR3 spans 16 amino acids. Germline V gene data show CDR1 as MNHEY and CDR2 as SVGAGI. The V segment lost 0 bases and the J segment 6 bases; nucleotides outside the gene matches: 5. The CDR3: CASSYSSGRAFNEQFF. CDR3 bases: TGTGCCAGCAGTTACTCGAGCGGGAGGGCCTTCAATGAGCAGTTCTTC.

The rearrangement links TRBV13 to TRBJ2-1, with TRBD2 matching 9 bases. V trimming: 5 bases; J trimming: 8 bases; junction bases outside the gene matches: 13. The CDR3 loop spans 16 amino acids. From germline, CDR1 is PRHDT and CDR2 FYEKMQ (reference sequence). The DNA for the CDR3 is TGTGCCAGCAGCCCCCGGGTAGCGGGAGTAACGGATGAGCAGTTCTTC. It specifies CASSPRVAGVTDEQFF.

CDR3 in amino acids: CASSPGGNNEQFF. CDR3 DNA: TGTGCCAGCAGCCCAGGGGGAAACAATGAGCAGTTCTTC. This rearrangement joins TRBV5-5 to TRBJ2-1; 7 bases are a match to TRBD1. V lost 4 bases, J lost 5 bases, and 3 bases stayed unmatched. This CDR3 contains 13 residues. The germline V gene encodes CDR1 SGHKS and CDR2 YYEKEE (reference sequence).

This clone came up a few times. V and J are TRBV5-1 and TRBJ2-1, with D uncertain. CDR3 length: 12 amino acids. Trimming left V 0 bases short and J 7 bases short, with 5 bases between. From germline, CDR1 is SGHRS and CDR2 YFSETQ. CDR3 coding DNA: TGCGCCAGCAGCTTGGCCCAAAATGAGCAGTTCTTC. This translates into CASSLAQNEQFF.

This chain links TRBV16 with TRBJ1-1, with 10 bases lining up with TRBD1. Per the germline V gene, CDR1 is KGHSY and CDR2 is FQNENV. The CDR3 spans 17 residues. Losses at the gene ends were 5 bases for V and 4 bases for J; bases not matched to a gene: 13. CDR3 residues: CASSSWTGGSVGTEAFF. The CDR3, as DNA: TGTGCCAGCAGCTCTTGGACAGGGGGAAGTGTCGGCACTGAAGCTTTCTTT.

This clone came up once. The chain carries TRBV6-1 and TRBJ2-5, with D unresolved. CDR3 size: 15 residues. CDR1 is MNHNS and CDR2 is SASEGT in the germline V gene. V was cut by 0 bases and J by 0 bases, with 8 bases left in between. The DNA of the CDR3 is TGTGCCAGCAGTGAAGCCCACAGCTACCAAGAGACCCAGTACTTC. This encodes CASSEAHSYQETQYF.

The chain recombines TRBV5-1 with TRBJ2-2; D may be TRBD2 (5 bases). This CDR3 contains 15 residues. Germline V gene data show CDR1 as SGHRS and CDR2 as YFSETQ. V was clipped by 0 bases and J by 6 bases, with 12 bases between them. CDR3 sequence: CASSLVSLGAGELFF. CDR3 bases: TGCGCCAGCAGCTTGGTCAGCCTCGGGGCCGGGGAGCTGTTTTTT. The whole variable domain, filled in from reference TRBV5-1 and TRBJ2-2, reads KAGVTQTPRYLIKTRGQQVTLSCSPISGHRSVSWYQQTPGQGLQFLFEYFSETQRNKGNFPGRFSGRQFSNSRSEMNVSTLELGDSALYLCASSLVSLGAGELFFGEGSRLTVL.

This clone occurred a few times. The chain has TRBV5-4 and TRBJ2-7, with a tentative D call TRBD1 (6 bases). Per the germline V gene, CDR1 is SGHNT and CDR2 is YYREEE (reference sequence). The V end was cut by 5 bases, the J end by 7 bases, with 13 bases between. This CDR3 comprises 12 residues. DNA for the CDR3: TGTGCCAGCAGGCTGGCCAGGGGAGAGCAGTACTTC. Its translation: CASRLARGEQYF.

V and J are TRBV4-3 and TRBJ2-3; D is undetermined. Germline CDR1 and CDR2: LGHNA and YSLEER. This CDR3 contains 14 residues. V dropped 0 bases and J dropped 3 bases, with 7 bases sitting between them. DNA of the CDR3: TGCGCCAGCAGCCAAGATTCCCTAACAGATACGCAGTATTTT. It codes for CASSQDSLTDTQYF.

The CDR3 protein is CASSQGVSADLQETQYF. The DNA for the CDR3 is TGTGCCAGCAGCCAAGGGGTGTCAGCGGACCTCCAAGAGACCCAGTACTTC. The chain has TRBV4-2 and TRBJ2-5, with a possible D match to TRBD2 (5 bases). Trimming cost V 1 base and J 1 base, with 16 bases left between them. The CDR3 sequence is 17 residues long. Germline assignment: CDR1 LGHNA and CDR2 YNFKEQ.

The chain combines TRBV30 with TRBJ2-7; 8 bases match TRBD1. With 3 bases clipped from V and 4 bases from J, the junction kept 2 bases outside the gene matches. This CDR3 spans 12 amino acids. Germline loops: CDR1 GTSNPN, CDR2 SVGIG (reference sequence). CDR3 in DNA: TGTGCCTGGAGCAGGGGGCCGTACGAGCAGTACTTC. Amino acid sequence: CAWSRGPYEQYF.

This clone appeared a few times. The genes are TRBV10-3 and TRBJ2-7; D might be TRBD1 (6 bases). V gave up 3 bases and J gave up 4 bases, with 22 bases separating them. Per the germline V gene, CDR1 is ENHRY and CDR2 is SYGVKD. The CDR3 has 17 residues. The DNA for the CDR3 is TGTGCCATCAGTGATCGGAGGAGCCCCAGGGGATCATACGAGCAGTACTTC. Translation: CAISDRRSPRGSYEQYF.

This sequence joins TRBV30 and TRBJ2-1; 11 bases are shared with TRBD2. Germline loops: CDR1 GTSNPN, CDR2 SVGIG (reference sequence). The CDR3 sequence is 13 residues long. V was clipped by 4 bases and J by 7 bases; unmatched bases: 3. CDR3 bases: TGTGCCTGGAATAGCGGGGGGGAGAATGAGCAGTTCTTC. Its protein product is CAWNSGGENEQFF.

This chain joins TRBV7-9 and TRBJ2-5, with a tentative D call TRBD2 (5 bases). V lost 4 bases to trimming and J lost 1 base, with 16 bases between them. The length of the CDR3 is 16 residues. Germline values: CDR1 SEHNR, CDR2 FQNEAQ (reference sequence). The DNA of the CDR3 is TGTGCCAGCAGCTCCGTCACGGGGATCCCCCAAGAGACCCAGTACTTC. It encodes CASSSVTGIPQETQYF.

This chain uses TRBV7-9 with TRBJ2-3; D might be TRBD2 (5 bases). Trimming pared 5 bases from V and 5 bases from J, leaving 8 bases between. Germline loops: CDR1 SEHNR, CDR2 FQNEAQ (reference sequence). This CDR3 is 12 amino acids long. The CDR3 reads CASSTGRDTQYF. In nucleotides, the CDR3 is TGTGCCAGCAGCACGGGGAGAGATACGCAGTATTTT.

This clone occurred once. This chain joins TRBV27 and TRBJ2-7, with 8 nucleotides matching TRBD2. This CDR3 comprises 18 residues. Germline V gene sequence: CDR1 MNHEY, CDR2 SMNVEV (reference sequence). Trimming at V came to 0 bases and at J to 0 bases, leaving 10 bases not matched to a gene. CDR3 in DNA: TGTGCCAGCAGTTTATCGGTCGGCGGGGGGACAAGCTCCTACGAGCAGTACTTC. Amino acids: CASSLSVGGGTSSYEQYF.

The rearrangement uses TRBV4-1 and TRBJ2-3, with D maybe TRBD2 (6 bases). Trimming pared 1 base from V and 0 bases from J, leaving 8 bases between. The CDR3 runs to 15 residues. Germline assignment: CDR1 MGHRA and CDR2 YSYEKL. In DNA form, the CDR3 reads TGCGCCAGCAGCCAAGCGCGGGACAGCACAGATACGCAGTATTTT. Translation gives CASSQARDSTDTQYF.

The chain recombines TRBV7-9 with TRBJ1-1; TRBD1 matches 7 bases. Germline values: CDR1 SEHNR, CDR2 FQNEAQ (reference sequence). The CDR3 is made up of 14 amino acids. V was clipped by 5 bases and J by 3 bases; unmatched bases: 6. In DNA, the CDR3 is TGTGCCAGCAGCCCGGACAGGCAGCACACTGAAGCTTTCTTT. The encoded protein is CASSPDRQHTEAFF.